The present entry profiles one T cell receptor beta chain with its context. Germline-derived CDR1 and CDR2 are LNHDA and SQIVND (reference sequence). The CDR3 is made up of 13 amino acids. V dropped 4 bases and J dropped 3 bases, with 10 bases sitting between them. This record comes from a study of graft-versus-host responses after intestinal transplantation. Some clones are missing from TCRdb's copy, which holds only in-frame ones; the method was immunoSEQ multiplex PCR. Here the sample spans under 30,000 clones, approximately 95% being singletons. The genes are TRBV19 and TRBJ2-7; TRBD1 or TRBD2 may be the D gene (5 bases each). This receptor was identified in a human patient who received an intestinal transplant, so some T cells may come from the graft donor. Source: PBMCs, taken 18 days after transplant. The CDR3 DNA reads as TGTGCCAGTAGTAAACGGGACGTCTACGAGCAGTACTTC. Its protein product is CASSKRDVYEQYF. Filled out from reference TRBV19 and TRBJ2-7, the complete variable domain reads DGGITQSPKYLFRKEGQNVTLSCEQNLNHDAMYWYRQDPGQGLRLIYYSQIVNDFQKGDIAEGYSVSREKKESFPLTVTSAQKNPTAFYLCASSKRDVYEQYFGPGTRLTVT.